The 21 T cell receptor beta chains listed next were all sequenced from one sample in a study of CD8+CD57+ T cells in acquired aplastic anemia. In patients chosen for sequencing, flow cytometry had shown CD8+CD57+ cell expansion. CDR3 and TCR beta VDJ profiling relied on a genomic DNA template. TCRdb reprocessed the reads with MiXCR, giving one entry per CDR3 protein. Of hundreds of thousands of distinct CDR3 sequences in the sample, approximately 32% are singletons; the top ten hold less than 1%. Sequencing was done on a sample of sorted CD4+, CD8+, or CD8+CD57+ T cells (not recorded which) from PBMCs. The receptors shown here come from a human donor with aplastic anemia.

V is TRBV5-1 and J is TRBJ1-3; 8 nucleotides match TRBD1. Looked up from germline, CDR1 is SGHRS and CDR2 is YFSETQ. The CDR3 totals 15 residues. V trimming: 4 bases; J trimming: 5 bases; junction bases outside the gene matches: 8. In nucleotides, the CDR3 is TGCGCCAGCAGCGGCCTGGGACAGGCAAGAAACACCATATATTTT. Its protein product is CASSGLGQARNTIYF.

As concerns this clonotype: It may be a read error: a sequence one base away is much more abundant. The chain is built from TRBV20-1 and TRBJ2-7, with 9 nucleotides matching TRBD2. The V gene's germline CDR1 is DFQATT and CDR2 SNEGSKA (reference sequence). V lost 5 bases, J lost 6 bases, and 11 bases stayed unmatched. CDR3 length: 14 amino acids. As DNA, the CDR3 is TGCAGTGCTCTCTTGCTAGCGGGGACCTGCGAGCAGTACTTC. Its protein is CSALLLAGTCEQYF.

This clonotype has at least ten counts. The chain combines TRBV2 with TRBJ1-1; unclear D gene. The CDR3 is 12 amino acids. With 7 bases removed from V and 1 base from J, the gap between germline ends came to 7 bases. Germline V gene data show CDR1 as SNHLY and CDR2 as FYNNEI. This chain's CDR3 is CASKRWNTEAFF. The CDR3 bases are TGTGCCAGCAAACGGTGGAACACTGAAGCTTTCTTT.

Regarding this clonotype: One end of the junction fails to match germline, which may point to a read error. The chain recombines TRBV7-9 with TRBJ2-3; TRBD2 matches 11 bases. There are 15 residues in the CDR3. Germline CDR1 SEHNR, CDR2 FQNEAQ (reference sequence). The CDR3, as DNA: TGTGCCAGCCGACGACTAGCGGGAAACACAGATGCGCAGTATTTT. As protein: CASRRLAGNTDAQYF.

In its sample, this clonotype was seen a few times. An end of the junction differs from the germline gene, which may be a read error. The gene calls are TRBV7-7 and TRBJ2-1; TRBD2 matches at 13 bases. The CDR3 spans 15 residues. The V gene's germline CDR1 is SSHAT and CDR2 FNYEAQ (reference sequence). For the CDR3, the DNA is TGTGCTAGCAGCATCGGAGTACTAGCGGGAGGGGTGCAGTTCTTC. The encoded protein is CASSIGVLAGGVQFF. The complete variable domain, with remaining parts taken from reference TRBV7-7 and TRBJ2-1, reads GAGVSQSPRYKVTKRGQDVTLRCDPISSHATLYWYQQALGQGPEFLTYFNYEAQPDKSGLPSDRFSAERPEGSISTLTIQRTEQRDSAMYRCASSIGVLAGGVQFFGPGTRLTVL.

The gene calls are TRBV19 and TRBJ2-2; D possibly corresponds to TRBD1 (5 bases). The CDR3 spans 14 residues. Trimming cost V 11 bases and J 6 bases, with 19 bases left between them. The germline gives CDR1 LNHDA, CDR2 SQIVND (reference sequence). The CDR3 DNA is TGTGCCTGGAGCGTGGGGCTACCTCCCGGGGAGCTGTTTTTT. Its protein product is CAWSVGLPPGELFF.

This clonotype was seen many times. J is TRBJ1-1 and V is TRBV19; D is uncertain. The V and J ends lost 6 bases and 4 bases respectively, with 15 bases between them. This CDR3 has 14 residues. Looked up from germline, CDR1 is LNHDA and CDR2 is SQIVND (reference sequence). The CDR3 sequence is CASRKSPASTEAFF. The DNA for the CDR3 is TGTGCCAGTAGAAAAAGTCCGGCAAGCACTGAAGCTTTCTTT.

V usage is TRBV2 and J usage is TRBJ2-3; TRBD2 matches 8 bases. The CDR3 is 15 residues long. The V gene end was trimmed by 8 bases and the J gene end by 2 bases; junction bases not matched to a gene: 9. Germline V gene data show CDR1 as SNHLY and CDR2 as FYNNEI. The CDR3 sequence is CASGYGRGDTDTQYF. As DNA, the CDR3 is TGTGCCAGCGGTTACGGGCGGGGGGACACAGATACGCAGTATTTT. Full variable domain (remainder filled in from reference TRBV2 and TRBJ2-3): EPEVTQTPSHQVTQMGQEVILRCVPISNHLYFYWYRQILGQKVEFLVSFYNNEISEKSEIFDDQFSVERPDGSNFTLKIRSTKLEDSAMYFCASGYGRGDTDTQYFGPGTRLTVL.

A note on this clonotype: Being one base from a much bigger clone, this may be a read error. This chain joins TRBV20-1 and TRBJ2-7, with a weak D call TRBD2 (6 bases). The CDR3 covers 12 residues. V lost 5 bases and J 4 bases, leaving 12 bases between the germline ends. The germline CDR1 and CDR2 sequences are DFQATT and SNEGSKA (reference sequence). The CDR3 is CSAGPGEYEQYF. CDR3 DNA sequence: TGCAGTGCTGGCCCGGGGGAGTACGAGCAGTACTTC.

This clonotype was counted at least ten times. This chain uses TRBV20-1 with TRBJ2-7, with 7 bases fitting TRBD1. The V and J ends lost 6 bases and 5 bases, in that order; junction bases with no gene match: 7. Germline V gene lookup returns CDR1 DFQATT and CDR2 SNEGSKA (reference sequence). The CDR3 is 12 residues long. The CDR3 sequence: CSASAGTDEQYF. CDR3 sequence (DNA): TGCAGTGCGTCAGCCGGGACAGACGAGCAGTACTTC.

The chain combines TRBV19 with TRBJ1-2; D is perhaps TRBD1 (6 bases). The CDR3 spans 14 residues. CDR1 and CDR2 (germline): LNHDA, SQIVND (reference sequence). Trimming took 4 bases from V and 5 from J, leaving 14 bases between them. For the CDR3, the DNA is TGTGCCAGTAGTACCTGGGCAGGGGAGTATGGCTACACCTTC. It is translated as CASSTWAGEYGYTF.

This clonotype was observed many times. V and J are TRBV19 and TRBJ2-2, with D possibly matching TRBD1 (5 bases). Between the trimmed V and J ends, which lost 2 bases and 4 bases, there was a span of 11 bases. Germline CDR1 and CDR2: LNHDA and SQIVND (reference sequence). The CDR3 totals 15 residues. CDR3 amino acids: CASSIPQGGTGELFF. In nucleotides, the CDR3 is TGTGCCAGTAGTATACCCCAGGGTGGCACCGGGGAGCTGTTTTTT. The entire variable domain, with the rest obtained from reference TRBV19 and TRBJ2-2, is as follows: DGGITQSPKYLFRKEGQNVTLSCEQNLNHDAMYWYRQDPGQGLRLIYYSQIVNDFQKGDIAEGYSVSREKKESFPLTVTSAQKNPTAFYLCASSIPQGGTGELFFGEGSRLTVL.

This chain links TRBV20-1 with TRBJ2-3; TRBD2 is a possible D gene (5 bases). The V end was cut by 0 bases, the J end by 2 bases, with 12 bases between. The CDR3 has 15 amino acids. The germline V gene encodes CDR1 DFQATT and CDR2 SNEGSKA (reference sequence). The CDR3 here is CSARDGGPFTDTQYF. As DNA, the CDR3 is TGCAGTGCTAGAGATGGCGGGCCGTTCACAGATACGCAGTATTTT.

The chain recombines TRBV6-1 with TRBJ1-2, with a tentative D call TRBD1 (5 bases). Germline V gene sequence: CDR1 MNHNS, CDR2 SASEGT. V was pared by 0 bases and J by 8 bases, with 10 bases between. This CDR3 region has 13 residues. The CDR3 nucleotides are TGTGCCAGCAGTGAAGCACCGGGGCCCGGCTACACCTTC. Its protein product is CASSEAPGPGYTF.

This chain links TRBV30 with TRBJ1-5; D unresolved. The germline V and J ends were trimmed by 0 bases and 4 bases, with 7 bases remaining between them. Germline lookup yields CDR1 GTSNPN and CDR2 SVGIG (reference sequence). This CDR3 is built from 13 residues. CDR3 DNA sequence: TGTGCCTGGAGTGTTGGAAGGAATCAGCCCCAGCATTTT. Its protein is CAWSVGRNQPQHF. Looking up the rest from reference TRBV30 and TRBJ1-5 gives the full variable domain: SQTIHQWPATLVQPVGSPLSLECTVEGTSNPNLYWYRQAAGRGLQLLFYSVGIGQISSEVPQNLSASRPQDRQFILSSKKLLLSDSGFYLCAWSVGRNQPQHFGDGTRLSIL.

The chain carries TRBV5-1 and TRBJ1-1; D is uncertain. There are 16 residues in the CDR3. CDR1 and CDR2 from the germline V gene are SGHRS and YFSETQ. V was cut by 3 bases and J by 3 bases, with 18 bases left in between. The CDR3 loop is CASSWQWRATDTEAFF. The DNA of the CDR3 is TGCGCCAGCAGCTGGCAGTGGAGGGCAACGGACACTGAAGCTTTCTTT.

This clonotype was seen more than once but under ten times. The chain is built from TRBV4-3 and TRBJ1-3; unclear D gene. This CDR3 region has 17 residues. Trimming pared 0 bases from V and 0 bases from J, leaving 12 bases between. Germline CDR1 and CDR2: LGHNA and YSLEER. CDR3 region: CASSQDLLGVSGNTIYF. The CDR3 region has the DNA TGCGCCAGCAGCCAAGATCTTCTCGGGGTCTCTGGAAACACCATATATTTT.

This clonotype was counted many times. The V call is TRBV2, the J call TRBJ2-1; D is undetermined. CDR3 length equals 12 residues. The germline gives CDR1 SNHLY, CDR2 FYNNEI. Trimming left V 9 bases short and J 7 bases short, with 13 bases between. The CDR3 here is CASRYLANEQFF. Here the CDR3 DNA reads TGTGCCAGTCGATATCTGGCAAATGAGCAGTTCTTC.

As for this clonotype: One junction end disagrees with the germline gene, perhaps due to a read error. In nucleotides, the CDR3 is TGTGCCATAAACAATCCGGGACACGGGTCCGCTGAAGCTTTCTTC. It specifies CAINNPGHGSAEAFF. The chain carries TRBV10-3 and TRBJ1-1, with a possible D match to TRBD1 (6 bases). CDR1 and CDR2 (germline): ENHRY, SYGVKD. This CDR3 has 15 amino acids.

This clonotype showed up many times. The V gene is TRBV10-3, the J gene TRBJ1-5; possibly TRBD1 for D (6 bases). With 2 bases removed from V and 0 bases from J, the gap between germline ends came to 20 bases. Germline CDR1 and CDR2: ENHRY and SYGVKD. The CDR3 contains 19 residues. CDR3 region: CAISEPQGKTTSSNQPQHF. DNA for the CDR3: TGTGCCATCAGTGAGCCTCAGGGGAAAACGACCTCTAGCAATCAGCCCCAGCATTTT.

Only a few counts were recorded for this clonotype. This chain joins TRBV24-1 and TRBJ2-5; 10 nucleotides line up with TRBD2. Germline V gene lookup returns CDR1 KGHDR and CDR2 SFDVKD. CDR3 size: 13 residues. V shed 6 bases and J 3 bases; nucleotides not matched to a gene: 0. The CDR3 region has the DNA TGTGCCACCAGTCTAGCGGGGGAAGAGACCCAGTACTTC. It specifies CATSLAGEETQYF.